Listed here are 19 T cell receptor beta chains from one sample, sequenced in a study of blood T cells in healthy people across ages. Primers used in a second PCR of about 7 to 12 cycles were a sample-barcoded 5' primer and a J-beta primer mix. TCRdb reprocessed the 5' RACE reads with MiXCR, giving one entry per CDR3 protein. The top ten hold 9.4% of the sample, which has roughly 800,000 distinct CDR3 sequences, just under 25% seen once. The data also belong to a second study, concerning T cells of mothers and their children.

The sample comprised blood. Every receptor here comes from a boy between 10 and 17 years old in good health.

This clonotype has only a few counts. The chain joins TRBV3-1 to TRBJ1-1; TRBD1 aligns across 8 bases. V lost 6 bases and J lost 4; bases outside the gene matches: 4. This CDR3 has 13 residues. CDR1 LGHDT and CDR2 YNNKEL come from the germline V gene (reference sequence). The CDR3 sequence is CASSTGGSTEAFF. In nucleotides, the CDR3 is TGTGCCAGCAGTACAGGGGGAAGCACTGAAGCTTTCTTT.

This clonotype was seen a few times. V gene TRBV7-2 combines with J gene TRBJ1-4; no clear D. The CDR3 spans 14 residues. In germline, CDR1 is SGHTA, CDR2 FQGNSA. Trimming took off 5 bases at V and 0 bases at J, with 7 bases between the two ends. The CDR3 DNA is TGTGCCAGCAGCAGTGTGGCAACTAATGAAAAACTGTTTTTT. It encodes CASSSVATNEKLFF.

The chain joins TRBV5-1 to TRBJ1-2, with 8 bases that match TRBD1. Germline CDR1 SGHRS, CDR2 YFSETQ. The CDR3 has 13 residues. Trimming at V came to 3 bases and at J to 6 bases, leaving 4 bases not matched to a gene. The CDR3 loop is CASSSGQDNGYTF. The CDR3, as DNA: TGCGCCAGCAGCTCGGGACAGGACAATGGCTACACCTTC.

This clonotype appeared a few times. This chain uses TRBV3-1 with TRBJ2-1; D unresolved. The closer fit of TRBJ2-5 to the DNA end suggests the J call may be wrong. The CDR3 has 13 residues. Germline V lookup: CDR1 LGHDT, CDR2 YNNKEL (reference sequence). The DNA of the CDR3 is TGTGCCAGCAGCCAAGATCCCAAGAGACCCCAGTACTTC. Amino acid sequence: CASSQDPKRPQYF.

The chain uses TRBV28 and TRBJ1-1, with D unresolved. Trimming pared 10 bases from V and 2 bases from J, leaving 14 bases between. CDR3 length: 13 amino acids. Per the germline V gene, CDR1 is MDHEN and CDR2 is SYDVKM. The CDR3 is CATIRQINTEAFF. CDR3 DNA sequence: TGTGCCACCATTCGGCAGATTAACACTGAAGCTTTCTTT.

This clonotype was recorded only once. The J gene is TRBJ2-1, the V gene TRBV6-5, with TRBD2 matching over 10 bases. The CDR3 is 15 amino acids. Looked up from germline, CDR1 is MNHEY and CDR2 is SVGAGI. Trimming at V came to 1 base and at J to 7 bases, leaving 4 bases not matched to a gene. The CDR3 coding sequence is TGTGCCAGCAGTTACTTAGCGGGAGGCCAGAATGAGCAGTTCTTC. Encoded protein: CASSYLAGGQNEQFF.

The V call is TRBV7-9, the J call TRBJ2-5, with D tentatively TRBD1 (5 bases). The J call may not be correct, given that the DNA end is closer to TRBJ2-7. Germline V gives CDR1 SEHNR, CDR2 FQNEAQ (reference sequence). The CDR3 contains 15 residues. CDR3 bases: TGTGCCAGCAGCCAAAACAGGTGTCTTACCTACGAGCAGTACTTC. It yields the protein CASSQNRCLTYEQYF.

This clonotype was recorded many times. The chain carries TRBV2 and TRBJ2-3, with unresolved D. The CDR3 covers 13 residues. Looked up from germline, CDR1 is SNHLY and CDR2 is FYNNEI. V was clipped by 8 bases and J by 2 bases, with 11 bases between them. CDR3 amino acids: CASQTPYTDTQYF. CDR3 sequence (DNA): TGTGCCAGCCAGACTCCTTACACAGATACGCAGTATTTT. The whole variable domain, filled in from reference TRBV2 and TRBJ2-3, reads EPEVTQTPSHQVTQMGQEVILRCVPISNHLYFYWYRQILGQKVEFLVSFYNNEISEKSEIFDDQFSVERPDGSNFTLKIRSTKLEDSAMYFCASQTPYTDTQYFGPGTRLTVL.

The V and J genes are TRBV5-6 and TRBJ1-5; D perhaps matches TRBD1 (5 bases). Germline CDR1 and CDR2: SGHDT and YYEEEE. V lost 4 bases to trimming and J lost 8 bases, with 13 bases between them. The CDR3 is made up of 13 amino acids. CDR3 amino acids: CASSLGPGKPQHF. The CDR3 bases are TGTGCCAGCAGCCTGGGACCCGGGAAGCCCCAGCATTTT. The variable domain in full, with the rest retrieved from reference TRBV5-6 and TRBJ1-5, is DAGVTQSPTHLIKTRGQQVTLRCSPKSGHDTVSWYQQALGQGPQFIFQYYEEEERQRGNFPDRFSGHQFPNYSSELNVNALLLGDSALYLCASSLGPGKPQHFGDGTRLSIL.

The chain combines TRBV29-1 with TRBJ2-5; TRBD2 aligns across 7 bases. The closer fit of TRBJ2-1 to the DNA end suggests the J call may be wrong. Looked up from germline, CDR1 is SQVTM and CDR2 is ANQGSEA. The CDR3 is 13 residues long. The CDR3 reads CSVEVTSDNEQFF. CDR3 DNA sequence: TGCAGCGTTGAAGTTACTAGCGACAATGAGCAGTTCTTC.

This clonotype was recorded a few times. Germline and junction disagree at one end, which may indicate a read error. The chain couples TRBV7-9 to TRBJ2-1, with TRBD2 matching over 7 bases. The J call is in doubt because the DNA end fits TRBJ2-5 better. The CDR3 totals 17 residues. CDR1 and CDR2 from the germline V gene are SEHNR and FQNEAQ (reference sequence). The CDR3 loop reads CAGSLFAIASGGETQYF. As DNA, the CDR3 is TGTGCCGGCAGCTTATTTGCGATCGCTAGCGGAGGGGAGACCCAGTACTTC.

This sequence joins TRBV5-1 and TRBJ2-2; unclear D gene. The CDR3 is made up of 11 amino acids. V was clipped by 5 bases and J by 7 bases, with 6 bases between them. Germline lookup yields CDR1 SGHRS and CDR2 YFSETQ. In nucleotides, the CDR3 is TGCGCCAGCAGATCGGACGGGGAGCTGTTTTTT. This sequence encodes CASRSDGELFF.

The J gene is TRBJ2-2, the V gene TRBV5-1; D is unresolved. The CDR3 is 13 amino acids. V shed 6 bases and J shed 2 bases, with 8 bases lying between them. CDR1 is SGHRS and CDR2 is YFSETQ in the germline V gene. CDR3 amino acids: CASTPQNTGELFF. The DNA of the CDR3 is TGCGCCAGCACTCCCCAAAACACCGGGGAGCTGTTTTTT.

The genes are TRBV4-3 and TRBJ2-7; possibly TRBD1 for D (5 bases). The V gene lost 1 base and the J gene lost 2 bases, with 9 bases spanning the gap. There are 14 residues in the CDR3. Germline CDR1 reads LGHNA; CDR2 reads YSLEER. The CDR3 nucleotides read TGCGCCAGCAGCCAAGGACAGTCTACCTACGAGCAGTACTTC. The encoded protein is CASSQGQSTYEQYF.

There are many counts of this clonotype. This chain connects TRBV2 to TRBJ2-5; no reliable D call. CDR1 and CDR2 (germline): SNHLY, FYNNEI. V lost 5 bases, J lost 5 bases, and 3 bases lay in between. The CDR3 is made up of 10 amino acids. In DNA, the CDR3 is TGTGCCAGCAGTTGGGAGACCCAGTACTTC. This sequence encodes CASSWETQYF.

Many counts were recorded for this clonotype. One end of the junction is discordant with germline, which a read error may explain. The CDR3 nucleotides read TGTGCCAGCAGCTTGGGGGGAGAAAACTATGGCTACACCTTC. The encoded protein is CASSLGGENYGYTF. This sequence joins TRBV5-1 and TRBJ1-2, with D possibly being TRBD1 (5 bases). Germline V gene lookup returns CDR1 SGHRS and CDR2 YFSETQ. CDR3 length: 14 residues.

This clonotype was picked up a small number of times. The chain's CDR3 is CATIRREQYF. Here the CDR3 DNA reads TGTGCCACCATAAGGCGCGAGCAGTACTTC. The chain combines TRBV28 with TRBJ2-7; D gene ambiguous. Germline lookup yields CDR1 MDHEN and CDR2 SYDVKM. The length of the CDR3 is 10 residues. Trimming pared 10 bases from V and 6 bases from J, leaving 10 bases between.

This clonotype was seen a handful of times. The rearrangement links TRBV28 to TRBJ2-7; 8 positions agree with TRBD2. The CDR3 consists of 16 residues. Germline loops: CDR1 MDHEN, CDR2 SYDVKM. V was clipped by 3 bases and J by 7 bases; unmatched bases: 14. The CDR3, as DNA: TGTGCCAGCAGTTTCACTTTGCCAGCGGGAGCTCGGGAGCAGTACTTC. It specifies CASSFTLPAGAREQYF.

V and J are TRBV4-3 and TRBJ2-1; 8 positions match TRBD2. V shed 1 base, J shed 6 bases, and the junction held 5 bases outside the gene matches. The CDR3 contains 15 residues. Germline lookup yields CDR1 LGHNA and CDR2 YSLEER. CDR3 in DNA: TGCGCCAGCAGCCAAGGGGGTAGCGGGGCCAATGAGCAGTTCTTC. This codes for CASSQGGSGANEQFF.